What follows are 16 T cell receptor beta chains derived from one specimen sequenced in a study of T cells in Graves' hyperthyroidism and ophthalmopathy. RNA transcripts gave rise to amplified TCR beta CDR3 regions. Using the HTBI primer set, a first-round RT-PCR was run on the TCR CDR3. Each CDR3 protein is one row after TCRdb ran MiXCR on the multiplex PCR reads. The sample carries about 360,000 distinct CDR3 sequences, around 14% recorded once. Sequenced material: blood. All receptors derive from a young woman with Graves' hyperthyroidism.

This clonotype was found a few times. The J gene is TRBJ1-2, the V gene TRBV10-2; tentatively, D is TRBD1 (6 bases). Trimming left V 8 bases short and J 8 bases short, with 15 bases between. The CDR3 has 12 residues. Germline values: CDR1 WSHSY, CDR2 SAAADI. This CDR3 is CASAPGAGGYTF. The CDR3 DNA sequence: TGCGCCAGCGCCCCGGGGGCCGGAGGCTACACCTTC.

Ten or more counts support this clonotype. The chain uses TRBV2 and TRBJ2-6, with 9 bases matching TRBD1. The CDR3 is 19 amino acids. V lost 6 bases and J lost 4; bases outside the gene matches: 16. Germline V gene sequence: CDR1 SNHLY, CDR2 FYNNEI. The CDR3 reads CASRLHRDRVAVGANVLTF. The CDR3 DNA is TGTGCCAGCAGGCTCCACCGGGACAGGGTAGCAGTGGGGGCCAACGTCCTGACTTTC.

This clonotype showed up many times. This chain uses TRBV2 with TRBJ1-4; TRBD1 aligns across 7 bases. Germline assignment: CDR1 SNHLY and CDR2 FYNNEI. After removal of 2 bases from V and 6 bases from J, the junction contained 6 bases not matched to a gene. The CDR3 extends over 15 amino acids. The CDR3 reads CASSELGTEDEKLFF. DNA of the CDR3: TGTGCCAGCAGTGAATTGGGGACAGAAGATGAAAAACTGTTTTTT.

This clonotype has a count of ten or more. The chain uses TRBV20-1 and TRBJ1-2; D is unresolved. The germline V gene encodes CDR1 DFQATT and CDR2 SNEGSKA (reference sequence). The CDR3 has 13 amino acids. Trimming removed 0 bases at V and 2 bases at J, with 7 bases between. The chain's CDR3 is CSARDQRNYGYTF. CDR3 sequence (DNA): TGCAGTGCTAGAGATCAGAGAAACTATGGCTACACCTTC.

Many counts were recorded for this clonotype. The junction differs from germline at one of its ends, possibly a read error. V usage is TRBV11-2 and J usage is TRBJ2-2; 8 nucleotides agree with TRBD2. The CDR3 loop spans 16 amino acids. Per germline, CDR1 SGHAT and CDR2 FQNNGV. CDR3 protein: CASTLLAGLDTGELFF. Here the CDR3 DNA reads TGTGCCAGCACCTTATTAGCGGGACTGGACACCGGGGAGCTGTTTTTT. The whole variable domain, filled in from reference TRBV11-2 and TRBJ2-2, reads EAGVAQSPRYKIIEKRQSVAFWCNPISGHATLYWYQQILGQGPKLLIQFQNNGVVDDSQLPKDRFSAERLKGVDSTLKIQPAKLEDSAVYLCASTLLAGLDTGELFFGEGSRLTVL.

This chain links TRBV12-3 or TRBV12-4 with TRBJ1-2, with TRBD1 matching over 8 bases. The J segment lost 2 bases and the V segment lost 5 bases, leaving 10 bases of the junction unmatched. The CDR3 covers 16 residues. The DNA for the CDR3 is TGTGCCAGCAGTCCAAGCGGACAGGGAGTCAACTATGGCTACACCTTC. Translating it yields CASSPSGQGVNYGYTF.

There are many counts of this clonotype. The chain carries TRBV7-9 and TRBJ2-7, with TRBD1 as a possible D gene (5 bases). CDR3 length equals 14 residues. Trimming shortened V by 5 bases and J by 0 bases, and 11 bases separated the two germline ends. Germline-derived CDR1 and CDR2 are SEHNR and FQNEAQ (reference sequence). The CDR3 sequence: CASSLQDGSYEQYF. As DNA, the CDR3 is TGTGCCAGCAGCCTACAGGACGGCTCCTACGAGCAGTACTTC.

This clonotype was seen ten or more times. The chain couples TRBV6-2 or TRBV6-3 to TRBJ2-3; TRBD2 matches 7 bases. The CDR3 runs to 15 residues. Germline CDR1 reads MNHEY; CDR2 reads SVGEGT. V lost 0 bases and J lost 2; bases outside the gene matches: 2. This CDR3 is CASSYSLADTDTQYF. The DNA of the CDR3 is TGTGCCAGCAGTTACTCCCTAGCGGACACAGATACGCAGTATTTT.

In this sample, this clonotype turned up many times. The gene calls are TRBV12-3 or TRBV12-4 and TRBJ2-3, with TRBD2 matching over 13 bases. The ends lost 5 bases at V and 1 base at J; junction bases unmatched: 3. CDR3 length equals 16 residues. The CDR3 DNA reads TGTGCCAGCAGTACTACTAGCGGGAGGGGCACAGATACGCAGTATTTT. Protein product: CASSTTSGRGTDTQYF.

This clonotype was counted at least ten times. V is TRBV27 and J is TRBJ1-5; D perhaps matches TRBD1 (5 bases). From germline, CDR1 is MNHEY and CDR2 SMNVEV (reference sequence). The ends were cut back, 4 bases at V and 3 bases at J, with 13 bases in the middle. The CDR3 is 15 amino acids. The CDR3 is CASSSTDSNNQPQHF. DNA for the CDR3: TGTGCCAGCAGTTCCACCGACAGTAACAATCAGCCCCAGCATTTT.

This clonotype was recorded only once. The genes are TRBV19 and TRBJ2-3, with D uncertain. The CDR3 is made up of 14 amino acids. The V end lost 3 bases, the J end lost 3 bases, and 10 bases lay between the germline ends. CDR1 and CDR2 from the germline V gene are LNHDA and SQIVND (reference sequence). In nucleotides, the CDR3 is TGTGCCAGTAGTATGAATCCCGGGACAGATACGCAGTATTTT. It translates to CASSMNPGTDTQYF.

This clonotype was observed many times. The chain uses TRBV28 and TRBJ2-7; weak D call: TRBD1 (6 bases). From germline, CDR1 is MDHEN and CDR2 SYDVKM. V was shortened by 6 bases and J by 1 base, with 16 bases between the two germline ends. This CDR3 region has 15 residues. In DNA, the CDR3 is TGTGCCAGCAGGCCGGGACACCTAGTATCCTACGAGCAGTACTTC. This translates into CASRPGHLVSYEQYF.

The sample holds many counts of this clonotype. The chain combines TRBV3-1 with TRBJ2-5; 8 bases are a match to TRBD2. The CDR3 runs to 18 residues. Trimming at V came to 2 bases and at J to 2 bases, leaving 13 bases not matched to a gene. The germline CDR1 and CDR2 sequences are LGHDT and YNNKEL (reference sequence). As DNA, the CDR3 is TGTGCCAGCAGCCAAAGGGCCCTGGGAGCGGGAGAACAAGAGACCCAGTACTTC. It is translated as CASSQRALGAGEQETQYF.

In this sample, this clonotype turned up many times. The V and J genes are TRBV18 and TRBJ2-3; D is perhaps TRBD1 or TRBD2 (6 bases each). The V end lost 5 bases, the J end lost 1 base, and 22 bases lay between the germline ends. Germline CDR1 KGHSH, CDR2 LQKENI. The CDR3 is 18 residues long. CDR3: CASSTRGWGQRGTDTQYF. As DNA, the CDR3 is TGTGCCAGCTCAACCCGTGGATGGGGGCAGCGGGGCACAGATACGCAGTATTTT.

This clonotype appeared many times. The chain carries TRBV9 and TRBJ2-3; D remains ambiguous. V lost 0 bases, J lost 6 bases, and 11 bases lay in between. The CDR3 runs 14 residues. Germline V gives CDR1 SGDLS, CDR2 YYNGEE. This CDR3 reads CASSVETIGDTQYF. In nucleotides, the CDR3 is TGTGCCAGCAGCGTAGAAACGATTGGGGATACGCAGTATTTT.

The chain has TRBV9 and TRBJ2-3, with 11 bases matching TRBD2. V was clipped by 6 bases and J by 3 bases; unmatched bases: 3. Germline CDR1 and CDR2: SGDLS and YYNGEE. CDR3 length: 14 residues. The CDR3 DNA reads as TGTGCCAGCACCCGGACTAGCGGGACAGATACGCAGTATTTT. Residues: CASTRTSGTDTQYF. The full variable domain, in which reference TRBV9 and TRBJ2-3 provide the parts outside the CDR3, is DSGVTQTPKHLITATGQRVTLRCSPRSGDLSVYWYQQSLDQGLQFLIQYYNGEERAKGNILERFSAQQFPDLHSELNLSSLELGDSALYFCASTRTSGTDTQYFGPGTRLTVL.